The sequence of this T cell receptor (beta chain) was determined in a study of response to subunit inactivated influenza vaccine. Study-level points and caveats: Seasonal influenza vaccination, on each occasion, was suggested by the authors to recruit few new T cells.

This clonotype was seen at least ten times. Antigen specificity is unknown. One entry per CDR3 protein results from TCRdb running MiXCR on the RT-PCR reads. The data show roughly 570,000 distinct CDR3 sequences, 14% seen once. CDR3 length equals 12 residues. V lost 0 bases and J lost 7, with 7 bases in between. Germline CDR1 and CDR2: SQVTM and ANQGSEA. The specimen was PBMCs from blood, collected 12 days after vaccination. The TCR comes from a man in his fifties who received an inactivated influenza vaccine. The chain carries TRBV29-1 and TRBJ2-1, with a weak D call TRBD1 (5 bases). CDR3 nucleotide sequence: TGCAGCGTTGAAGAGACAGCAAATGAGCAGTTCTTC. This sequence encodes CSVEETANEQFF.